This TCR beta chain was profiled in a study of T cells after yellow fever vaccination. About the study: SMART-Seq v4 Ultra Low Input served to prepare low-cell-number fractions.

This clonotype was seen a handful of times. V shed 2 bases and J 2 bases; nucleotides not matched to a gene: 4. The CDR3 totals 15 residues. The germline V gene encodes CDR1 MNHEY and CDR2 SMNVEV (reference sequence). Each CDR3 protein is one row after TCRdb ran MiXCR on the 5' RACE reads. The sample contains hundreds of thousands of distinct CDR3 sequences, about 15% of which appear only once. The chain joins TRBV27 to TRBJ2-7; 9 positions match TRBD2. The source was PBMCs, collected about 5 days after the first yellow fever vaccination. The TCR comes from a man aged 18 to 30 who received the YFV17D yellow fever vaccine. DNA of the CDR3: TGTGCCAGCAGTTTAGCTGGCGGGGGGGCCTACGAGCAGTACTTC. Residues: CASSLAGGGAYEQYF.